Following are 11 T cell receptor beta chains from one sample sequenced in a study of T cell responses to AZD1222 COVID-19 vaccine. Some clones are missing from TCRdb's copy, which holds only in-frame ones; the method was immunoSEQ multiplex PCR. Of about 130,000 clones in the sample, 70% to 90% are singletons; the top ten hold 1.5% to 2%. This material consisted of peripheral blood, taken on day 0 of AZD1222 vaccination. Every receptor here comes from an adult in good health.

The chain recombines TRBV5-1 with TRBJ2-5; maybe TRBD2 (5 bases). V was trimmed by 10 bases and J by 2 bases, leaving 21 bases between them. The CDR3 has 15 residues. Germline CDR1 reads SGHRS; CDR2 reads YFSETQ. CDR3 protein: CALKIRLAVQETQYF. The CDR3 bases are TGCGCCTTAAAAATTCGGCTAGCAGTTCAAGAGACCCAGTACTTC.

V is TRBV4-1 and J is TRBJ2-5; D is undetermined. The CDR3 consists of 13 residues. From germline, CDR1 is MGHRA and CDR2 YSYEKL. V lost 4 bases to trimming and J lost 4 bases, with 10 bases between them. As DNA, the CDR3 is TGCGCCAGCAGCCGCCTAATTGGAGAGACCCAGTACTTC. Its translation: CASSRLIGETQYF.

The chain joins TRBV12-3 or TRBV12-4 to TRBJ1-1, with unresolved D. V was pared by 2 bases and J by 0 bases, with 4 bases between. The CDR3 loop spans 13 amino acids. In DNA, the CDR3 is TGTGCCAGCAGTTTAAGGTTGAACACTGAAGCTTTCTTT. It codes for CASSLRLNTEAFF.

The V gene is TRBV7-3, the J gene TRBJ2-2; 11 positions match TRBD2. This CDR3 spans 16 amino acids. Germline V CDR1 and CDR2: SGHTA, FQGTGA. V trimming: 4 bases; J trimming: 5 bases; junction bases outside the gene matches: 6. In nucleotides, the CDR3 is TGTGCCAGCAGCTCCTCGACTAGCGGGGAGACCGGGGAGCTGTTTTTT. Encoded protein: CASSSSTSGETGELFF.

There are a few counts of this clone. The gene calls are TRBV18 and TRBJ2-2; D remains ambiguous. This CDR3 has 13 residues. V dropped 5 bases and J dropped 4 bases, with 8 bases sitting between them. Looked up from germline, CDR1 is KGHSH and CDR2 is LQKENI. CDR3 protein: CASSLTPTGELFF. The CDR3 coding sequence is TGTGCCAGCTCATTGACACCCACCGGGGAGCTGTTTTTT.

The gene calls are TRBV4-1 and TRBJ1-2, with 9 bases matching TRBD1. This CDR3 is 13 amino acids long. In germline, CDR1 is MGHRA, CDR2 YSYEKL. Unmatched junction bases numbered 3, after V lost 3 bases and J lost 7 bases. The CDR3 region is CASSQGQGFGYTF. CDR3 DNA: TGCGCCAGCAGCCAGGGACAGGGCTTTGGCTACACCTTC.

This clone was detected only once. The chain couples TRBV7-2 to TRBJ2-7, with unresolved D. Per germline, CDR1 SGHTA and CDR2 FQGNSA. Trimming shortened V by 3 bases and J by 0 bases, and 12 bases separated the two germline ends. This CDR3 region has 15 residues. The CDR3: CASSFQSASSYEQYF. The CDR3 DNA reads TGTGCCAGCAGCTTCCAGAGCGCGAGCTCCTACGAGCAGTACTTC.

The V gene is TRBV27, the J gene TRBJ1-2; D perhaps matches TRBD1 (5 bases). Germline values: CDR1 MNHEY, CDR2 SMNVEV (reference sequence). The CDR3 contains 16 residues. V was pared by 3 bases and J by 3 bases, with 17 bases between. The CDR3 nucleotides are TGTGCCAGCAGTTTTCGTTTCGCAGGGAGCCACTATGGCTACACCTTC. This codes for CASSFRFAGSHYGYTF.

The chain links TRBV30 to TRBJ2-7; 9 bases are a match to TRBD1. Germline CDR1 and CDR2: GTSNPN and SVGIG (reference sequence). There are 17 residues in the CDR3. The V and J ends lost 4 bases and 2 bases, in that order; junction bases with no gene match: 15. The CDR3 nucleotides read TGTGCCTGGAAACACCCGAGGGACAGGGTGAGGGCCTACGAGCAGTACTTC. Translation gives CAWKHPRDRVRAYEQYF.

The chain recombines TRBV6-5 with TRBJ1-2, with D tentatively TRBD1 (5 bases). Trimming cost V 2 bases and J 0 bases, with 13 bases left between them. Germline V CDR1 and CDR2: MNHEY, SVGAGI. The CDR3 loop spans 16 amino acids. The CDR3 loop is CASSYTMQGANYGYTF. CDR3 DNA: TGTGCCAGCAGTTACACTATGCAGGGAGCTAACTATGGCTACACCTTC.

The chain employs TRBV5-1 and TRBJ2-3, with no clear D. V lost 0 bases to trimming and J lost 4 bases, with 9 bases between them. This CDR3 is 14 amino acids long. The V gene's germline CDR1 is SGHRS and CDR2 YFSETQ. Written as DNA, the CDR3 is TGCGCCAGCAGCTTGGAGCTAACCCCAGATACGCAGTATTTT. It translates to CASSLELTPDTQYF.